This T cell receptor (beta chain) was recovered during a study of OX40 agonist ivuxolimab in advanced cancers. Overall study context: One patient with hepatocellular carcinoma and two with cutaneous melanoma, three in all, had partial responses.

Comment on this clone: Antigen: not known.

With V trimmed by 0 bases and J by 1 base, 6 bases remained unmatched. The germline V gene encodes CDR1 SGHKS and CDR2 YYEKEE (reference sequence). The CDR3 runs 16 residues. The study, taken as a whole, reports: In the 0.1 to 3.0 mg/kg range, CD4+ and CD8+ blood T cells had expanded clonally by week 6. Among some nonresponders, normalized T-cell clonal expansion was also low.

TCRdb's table, derived via immunoSEQ multiplex PCR, lists solely in-frame clones and lacks some. The table records 65,000 to 95,000 clones, approximately 90% of them present only once. The clonotype comes from an adult with an advanced solid tumor such as melanoma, head and neck, liver or kidney cancer. This material consisted of CD4+ or CD8+ T cells sorted from blood, taken in a trial of the OX40 agonist ivuxolimab. This rearrangement joins TRBV5-5 to TRBJ1-1; 7 bases line up with TRBD1. CDR3 nucleotides: TGTGCCAGCAGCTTGGACCACAGGGGATGGAACACTGAAGCTTTCTTT. Its translation is CASSLDHRGWNTEAFF.